These 23 T cell receptor beta chains originate from one sample sequenced in a study of technical replicates of blood from several donors. The method was immunoSEQ multiplex PCR; TCRdb's version includes in-frame clones alone and lacks a portion of them. The sample records 91,000 or so clones, around 95% being singletons. The sample consisted of T cells isolated from PBMCs. The receptors were sampled from a human donor in good health.

In its sample, this clone was seen once. V usage is TRBV7-9 and J usage is TRBJ1-1, with D perhaps matching TRBD1 (5 bases). The CDR3 has 14 amino acids. Germline V gene lookup returns CDR1 SEHNR and CDR2 FQNEAQ (reference sequence). The ends were cut back, 7 bases at V and 4 bases at J, with 16 bases in the middle. The CDR3 nucleotides are TGTGCCAGCAACCCAGACGGACATCGCACTGAAGCTTTCTTT. This gives the protein CASNPDGHRTEAFF. Full variable domain (remainder filled in from reference TRBV7-9 and TRBJ1-1): DTGVSQNPRHKITKRGQNVTFRCDPISEHNRLYWYRQTLGQGPEFLTYFQNEAQLEKSRLLSDRFSAERPKGSFSTLEIQRTEQGDSAMYLCASNPDGHRTEAFFGQGTRLTVV.

The chain has TRBV18 and TRBJ2-5, with D possibly being TRBD2 (5 bases). The V gene lost 3 bases and the J gene lost 4 bases, with 12 bases spanning the gap. The CDR3 has 14 residues. Germline lookup yields CDR1 KGHSH and CDR2 LQKENI. The DNA of the CDR3 is TGTGCCAGCTCACCGACCGAGCGGATAGAGACCCAGTACTTC. Its protein product is CASSPTERIETQYF. Full variable domain (missing parts from reference TRBV18 and TRBJ2-5): NAGVMQNPRHLVRRRGQEARLRCSPMKGHSHVYWYRQLPEEGLKFMVYLQKENIIDESGMPKERFSAEFPKEGPSILRIQQVVRGDSAAYFCASSPTERIETQYFGPGTRLLVL.

The chain carries TRBV5-8 and TRBJ1-4; the D gene is possibly TRBD1 (5 bases). This CDR3 is 16 amino acids long. Trimming removed 0 bases at V and 4 bases at J, with 13 bases between. Germline loops: CDR1 SGHTS, CDR2 YDEGEE. CDR3 residues: CASSLAGAGYNEKLFF. The CDR3 nucleotides read TGTGCCAGCAGCTTGGCCGGGGCGGGGTATAATGAAAAACTGTTTTTT.

This chain connects TRBV2 to TRBJ1-2; D uncertain. The CDR3 covers 13 residues. Germline V lookup: CDR1 SNHLY, CDR2 FYNNEI. V gave up 7 bases and J gave up 4 bases, with 13 bases separating them. CDR3 in DNA: TGTGCCAGCAACCCGGGTGTTCCCTATGGCTACACCTTC. Protein sequence: CASNPGVPYGYTF. Filled out from reference TRBV2 and TRBJ1-2, the complete variable domain reads EPEVTQTPSHQVTQMGQEVILRCVPISNHLYFYWYRQILGQKVEFLVSFYNNEISEKSEIFDDQFSVERPDGSNFTLKIRSTKLEDSAMYFCASNPGVPYGYTFGSGTRLTVV.

With respect to this clone: At one boundary the junction diverges from the germline segment, which might be a read error. This rearrangement joins TRBV28 to TRBJ2-1; TRBD1 aligns across 9 bases. The germline CDR1 and CDR2 sequences are MDHEN and SYDVKM. This CDR3 contains 16 residues. The CDR3 coding sequence is TGCGAAATTGGACAGGGGTGGATCGGGTCCTACAATGAGCAGTTCTTC. Protein product: CEIGQGWIGSYNEQFF.

This clone was picked up a small number of times. The chain joins TRBV5-1 to TRBJ1-1; D is perhaps TRBD1 (5 bases). The length of the CDR3 is 12 residues. V was pared by 4 bases and J by 5 bases, with 9 bases between. CDR1 SGHRS and CDR2 YFSETQ come from the germline V gene. CDR3 nucleotides: TGCGCCAGCAGCCCGAAGGGGACTGAAGCTTTCTTT. It translates to CASSPKGTEAFF.

The V gene is TRBV20-1, the J gene TRBJ2-1; D ambiguous. Germline lookup yields CDR1 DFQATT and CDR2 SNEGSKA (reference sequence). The V end was cut by 3 bases, the J end by 7 bases, with 7 bases between. The CDR3 extends over 11 amino acids. The CDR3 region is CSASLMNEQFF. CDR3 in DNA: TGCAGTGCTAGTTTAATGAATGAGCAGTTCTTC.

The gene calls are TRBV5-1 and TRBJ2-7; 9 bases map to TRBD1. The ends lost 2 bases at V and 3 bases at J; junction bases unmatched: 12. Germline CDR1 and CDR2: SGHRS and YFSETQ. This CDR3 region has 17 residues. CDR3: CASSFLEVRQGGYEQYF. CDR3 DNA: TGCGCCAGCAGCTTCCTGGAGGTACGACAGGGGGGCTACGAGCAGTACTTC.

This clone was counted a single time. This rearrangement joins TRBV6-1 to TRBJ1-2; no definite D call. This CDR3 contains 13 residues. Per the germline V gene, CDR1 is MNHNS and CDR2 is SASEGT. V was pared by 2 bases and J by 1 base, with 5 bases between. The chain's CDR3 is CASSEQVNYGYTF. CDR3 sequence (DNA): TGTGCCAGCAGTGAACAGGTTAACTATGGCTACACCTTC.

The rearrangement uses TRBV27 and TRBJ2-7; TRBD2 matches 10 bases. The germline CDR1 and CDR2 sequences are MNHEY and SMNVEV (reference sequence). This CDR3 contains 15 residues. V dropped 0 bases and J dropped 3; count of bases not matched to a gene: 2. CDR3 in DNA: TGTGCCAGCAGTTTATCAGGGACTAGCGACTACGAGCAGTACTTC. Its protein is CASSLSGTSDYEQYF.

J is TRBJ2-3 and V is TRBV4-1; 8 bases map to TRBD1. J lost 8 bases, V lost 1 base, and 23 bases had no gene match. Germline V lookup: CDR1 MGHRA, CDR2 YSYEKL. The CDR3 loop spans 20 amino acids. CDR3 amino acids: CASSQVFPTSGQGGRGTQYF. DNA of the CDR3: TGCGCCAGCAGCCAAGTTTTCCCCACATCCGGACAGGGAGGTCGTGGTACGCAGTATTTT.

The gene calls are TRBV7-3 and TRBJ2-3; TRBD2 matches 7 bases. Germline assignment: CDR1 SGHTA and CDR2 FQGTGA. This CDR3 contains 14 residues. The junction had 7 bases not matched to a gene; V was cut back by 5 bases and J by 5 bases. The CDR3, as DNA: TGTGCCAGCAGCCTGCGGGAGAGCGGAGATACGCAGTATTTT. Translation: CASSLRESGDTQYF.

This chain's CDR3 is CASSLKLGATAEAFF. CDR3 coding DNA: TGCGCCAGCAGCTTGAAATTGGGGGCGACGGCTGAAGCTTTCTTT. The chain carries TRBV5-1 and TRBJ1-1; a weak D match, TRBD1 (6 bases). V dropped 1 base and J dropped 6 bases, with 16 bases sitting between them. The CDR3 is made up of 15 amino acids. The germline V gene has CDR1 SGHRS and CDR2 YFSETQ.

In this sample, this clone turned up once. The genes are TRBV4-1 and TRBJ2-5, with 10 bases lining up with TRBD2. CDR3 length: 15 residues. With V trimmed by 6 bases and J by 5 bases, 9 bases remained unmatched. Looked up from germline, CDR1 is MGHRA and CDR2 is YSYEKL. As DNA, the CDR3 is TGCGCCAGCAGTCAAACTAGCGGGGCCTATGAGACCCAGTACTTC. Translated, it gives CASSQTSGAYETQYF.

This clone has just one count. The chain uses TRBV2 and TRBJ1-6, with 9 bases matching TRBD1. V was pared by 0 bases and J by 9 bases, with 6 bases of the junction left unmatched. The V gene's germline CDR1 is SNHLY and CDR2 FYNNEI. This CDR3 contains 16 residues. The CDR3 DNA sequence: TGTGCCAGCAGTGAAGCGTTGGGGACAGGGTCTTCACCCCTCCACTTT. The encoded protein is CASSEALGTGSSPLHF.

The chain is built from TRBV9 and TRBJ2-5; 7 positions agree with TRBD1. J was trimmed by 1 base and V by 4 bases; bases with no gene match: 4. Germline CDR1 reads SGDLS; CDR2 reads YYNGEE. The CDR3 is made up of 14 amino acids. CDR3 DNA: TGTGCCAGCAGCCTCGGGACAGTCCAAGAGACCCAGTACTTC. This sequence encodes CASSLGTVQETQYF.

The rearrangement uses TRBV6-5 and TRBJ2-7; 11 bases fit TRBD1. V was clipped by 5 bases and J by 3 bases; unmatched bases: 6. Germline CDR1 MNHEY, CDR2 SVGAGI. The CDR3 is 15 residues long. The CDR3 loop reads CASSRTGTGGYEQYF. In DNA, the CDR3 is TGTGCCAGCAGTCGAACCGGGACAGGGGGCTACGAGCAGTACTTC.

This clone was detected only a few times. The rearrangement uses TRBV5-1 and TRBJ1-1; TRBD1 matches 10 bases. Per the germline V gene, CDR1 is SGHRS and CDR2 is YFSETQ. CDR3 length: 14 residues. J gave up 3 bases and V 7 bases, and 6 bases lay outside the gene matches. The CDR3 nucleotides read TGCGCCAGCGGTGCCGGGACAGGGGACACTGAAGCTTTCTTT. Translation: CASGAGTGDTEAFF.

The chain has TRBV6-6 and TRBJ2-3, with 10 bases aligning to TRBD2. V lost 0 bases and J lost 3; bases outside the gene matches: 0. Germline V gives CDR1 MNHNY, CDR2 SVGAGI (reference sequence). CDR3 length: 15 amino acids. The CDR3 here is CASSYSLAGTDTQYF. CDR3 DNA: TGTGCCAGCAGTTACTCACTAGCGGGGACAGATACGCAGTATTTT.

The genes are TRBV7-6 and TRBJ1-2, with D hard to call. V lost 5 bases, J lost 3 bases, and 16 bases lay in between. The CDR3 is 15 residues long. The germline V gene has CDR1 SGHVS and CDR2 FNYEAQ. The CDR3 region is CASSPLLGGDYGYTF. DNA for the CDR3: TGTGCCAGCAGCCCCCTACTGGGAGGCGACTATGGCTACACCTTC.

The rearrangement uses TRBV19 and TRBJ2-7; 7 bases match TRBD1. The V and J ends lost 2 bases and 5 bases, in that order; junction bases with no gene match: 6. CDR3 length equals 14 residues. The germline CDR1 and CDR2 sequences are LNHDA and SQIVND (reference sequence). DNA of the CDR3: TGTGCCAGTAGTATAAGTTCGGACAGGAACGAGCAGTACTTC. This sequence encodes CASSISSDRNEQYF.

In DNA, the CDR3 is TGTGCCAGCAGCTTTAGGGGCGCAACCTCTGGAAACACCATATATTTT. This translates into CASSFRGATSGNTIYF. This sequence joins TRBV5-5 and TRBJ1-3; D is possibly TRBD1 (5 bases). This CDR3 contains 16 residues. Germline CDR1 and CDR2: SGHKS and YYEKEE (reference sequence). V shed 2 bases and J shed 0 bases, with 12 bases lying between them.

This sequence joins TRBV19 and TRBJ1-2; 7 nucleotides agree with TRBD1. V shed 7 bases, J shed 8 bases, and the junction held 7 bases outside the gene matches. Germline-derived CDR1 and CDR2 are LNHDA and SQIVND (reference sequence). The CDR3 is 12 residues long. The DNA for the CDR3 is TGTGCCAGTAAGACAGGGATCAGGGGCTACACCTTC. Protein sequence: CASKTGIRGYTF.